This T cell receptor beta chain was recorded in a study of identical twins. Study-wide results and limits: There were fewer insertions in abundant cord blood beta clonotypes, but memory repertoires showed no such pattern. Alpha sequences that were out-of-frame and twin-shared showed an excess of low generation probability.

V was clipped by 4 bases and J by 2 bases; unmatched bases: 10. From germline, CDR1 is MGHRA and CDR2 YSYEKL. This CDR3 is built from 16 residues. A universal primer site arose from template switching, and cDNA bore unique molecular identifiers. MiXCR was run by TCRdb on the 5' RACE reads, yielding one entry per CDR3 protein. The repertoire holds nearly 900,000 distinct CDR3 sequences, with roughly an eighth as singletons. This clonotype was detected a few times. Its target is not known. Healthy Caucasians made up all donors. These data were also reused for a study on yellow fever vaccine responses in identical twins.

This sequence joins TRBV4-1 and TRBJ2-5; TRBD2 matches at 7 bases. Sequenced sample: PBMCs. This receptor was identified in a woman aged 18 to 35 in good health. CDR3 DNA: TGCGCCAGCAGCCCGATAGCGGGTACCGTTCAAGAGACCCAGTACTTC. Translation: CASSPIAGTVQETQYF.